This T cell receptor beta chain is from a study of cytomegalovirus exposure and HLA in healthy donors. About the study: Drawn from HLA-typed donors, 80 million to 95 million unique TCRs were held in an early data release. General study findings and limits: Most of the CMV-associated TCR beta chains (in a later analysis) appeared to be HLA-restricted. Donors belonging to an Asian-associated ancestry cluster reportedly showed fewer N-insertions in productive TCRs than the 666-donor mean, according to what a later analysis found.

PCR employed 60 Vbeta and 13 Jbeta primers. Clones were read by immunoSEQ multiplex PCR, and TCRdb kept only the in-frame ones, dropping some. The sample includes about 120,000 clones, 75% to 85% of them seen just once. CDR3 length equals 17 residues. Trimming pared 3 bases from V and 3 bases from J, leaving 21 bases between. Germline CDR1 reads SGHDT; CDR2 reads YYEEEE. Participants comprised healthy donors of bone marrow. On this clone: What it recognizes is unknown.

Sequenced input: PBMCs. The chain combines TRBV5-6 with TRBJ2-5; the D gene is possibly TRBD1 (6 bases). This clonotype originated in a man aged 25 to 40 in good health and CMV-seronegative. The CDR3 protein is CASSSHDRLMVEETQYF. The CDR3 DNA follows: TGTGCCAGCAGCTCGCACGACAGGCTGATGGTGGAAGAGACCCAGTACTTC.